This entry describes one T cell receptor beta chain. Its matching antigen is unknown. The data are from a study of cytomegalovirus exposure and HLA in healthy donors. Study observations and caveats: In an earlier analysis, in 540 or so donors, most V segments appeared productive either ~90% or ~30% of the time.

Germline lookup yields CDR1 SQVTM and CDR2 ANQGSEA. The CDR3 is 15 amino acids. The V segment lost 5 bases and the J segment 3 bases; nucleotides outside the gene matches: 11. The PCR was carried out with 60 Vbeta primers and 13 Jbeta primers. Only in-frame clones appear in the TCRdb table, and some are missing; sequencing was by immunoSEQ multiplex PCR. The sample lists about 100,000 clones, roughly 70% occurring once. Material: PBMCs. The chain carries TRBV29-1 and TRBJ1-1; 8 positions match TRBD1. This TCR derives from a man over 45 in good health and CMV-seronegative. CDR3 loop: CSVLYPDRGHTEAFF. For the CDR3, the DNA is TGCAGCGTTCTATATCCTGACAGGGGCCACACTGAAGCTTTCTTT.